The subject of this entry is one T cell receptor (beta chain). This record comes from a study of control samples from healthy donors and cancer patients. The CDR3 has 14 residues. CDR1 is SGHRS, CDR2 YFSETQ, per germline. V was shortened by 0 bases and J by 4 bases, with 9 bases between the two germline ends. The protocol was immunoSEQ multiplex PCR, while the TCRdb copy is restricted to in-frame clones and leaves out a portion. The table has 170,000 or so clones, about 90% seen once. The chain uses TRBV5-1 and TRBJ2-3; a weak D match, TRBD2 (5 bases). The sequencing input was blood. The sequence was collected from a woman aged 40 to 50 in good health. CDR3 DNA: TGCGCCAGCAGCTTGGCACGGGGTGCAGATACGCAGTATTTT. Translating gives CASSLARGADTQYF.